The source of this T cell receptor beta chain is a study of control samples from healthy donors and cancer patients. TCRdb keeps only in-frame clones here, not all; method: immunoSEQ multiplex PCR. The repertoire has roughly 150,000 clones, 89% of them found once; the top ten carry over 4.5%. This CDR3 region has 17 residues. After removal of 1 base from V and 4 bases from J, the junction contained 8 bases not matched to a gene. Looked up from germline, CDR1 is SEHNR and CDR2 is FQNEAQ (reference sequence). Sequencing was carried out using blood. The TCR originated in a man aged 30-40 years in good health. The chain carries TRBV7-9 and TRBJ2-5; the match to TRBD2 covers 11 bases. The CDR3 loop reads CASSLVFSSGGRETQYF. The CDR3 nucleotides are TGTGCCAGCAGCTTAGTATTTTCTAGCGGGGGGCGAGAGACCCAGTACTTC.